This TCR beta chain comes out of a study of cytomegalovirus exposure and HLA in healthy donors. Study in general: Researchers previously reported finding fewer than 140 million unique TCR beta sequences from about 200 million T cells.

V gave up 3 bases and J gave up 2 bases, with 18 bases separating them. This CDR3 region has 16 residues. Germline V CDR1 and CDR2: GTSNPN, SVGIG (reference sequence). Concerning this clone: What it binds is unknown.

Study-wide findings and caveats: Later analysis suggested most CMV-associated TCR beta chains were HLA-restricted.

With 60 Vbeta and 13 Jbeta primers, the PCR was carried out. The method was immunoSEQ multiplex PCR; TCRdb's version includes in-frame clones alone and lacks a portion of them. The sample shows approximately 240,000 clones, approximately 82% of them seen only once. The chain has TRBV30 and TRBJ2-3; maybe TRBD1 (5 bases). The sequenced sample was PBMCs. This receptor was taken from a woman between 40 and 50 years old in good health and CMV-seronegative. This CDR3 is CAWSQMGRLDTDTQYF. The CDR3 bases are TGTGCCTGGAGCCAAATGGGGCGGCTTGACACAGATACGCAGTATTTT.